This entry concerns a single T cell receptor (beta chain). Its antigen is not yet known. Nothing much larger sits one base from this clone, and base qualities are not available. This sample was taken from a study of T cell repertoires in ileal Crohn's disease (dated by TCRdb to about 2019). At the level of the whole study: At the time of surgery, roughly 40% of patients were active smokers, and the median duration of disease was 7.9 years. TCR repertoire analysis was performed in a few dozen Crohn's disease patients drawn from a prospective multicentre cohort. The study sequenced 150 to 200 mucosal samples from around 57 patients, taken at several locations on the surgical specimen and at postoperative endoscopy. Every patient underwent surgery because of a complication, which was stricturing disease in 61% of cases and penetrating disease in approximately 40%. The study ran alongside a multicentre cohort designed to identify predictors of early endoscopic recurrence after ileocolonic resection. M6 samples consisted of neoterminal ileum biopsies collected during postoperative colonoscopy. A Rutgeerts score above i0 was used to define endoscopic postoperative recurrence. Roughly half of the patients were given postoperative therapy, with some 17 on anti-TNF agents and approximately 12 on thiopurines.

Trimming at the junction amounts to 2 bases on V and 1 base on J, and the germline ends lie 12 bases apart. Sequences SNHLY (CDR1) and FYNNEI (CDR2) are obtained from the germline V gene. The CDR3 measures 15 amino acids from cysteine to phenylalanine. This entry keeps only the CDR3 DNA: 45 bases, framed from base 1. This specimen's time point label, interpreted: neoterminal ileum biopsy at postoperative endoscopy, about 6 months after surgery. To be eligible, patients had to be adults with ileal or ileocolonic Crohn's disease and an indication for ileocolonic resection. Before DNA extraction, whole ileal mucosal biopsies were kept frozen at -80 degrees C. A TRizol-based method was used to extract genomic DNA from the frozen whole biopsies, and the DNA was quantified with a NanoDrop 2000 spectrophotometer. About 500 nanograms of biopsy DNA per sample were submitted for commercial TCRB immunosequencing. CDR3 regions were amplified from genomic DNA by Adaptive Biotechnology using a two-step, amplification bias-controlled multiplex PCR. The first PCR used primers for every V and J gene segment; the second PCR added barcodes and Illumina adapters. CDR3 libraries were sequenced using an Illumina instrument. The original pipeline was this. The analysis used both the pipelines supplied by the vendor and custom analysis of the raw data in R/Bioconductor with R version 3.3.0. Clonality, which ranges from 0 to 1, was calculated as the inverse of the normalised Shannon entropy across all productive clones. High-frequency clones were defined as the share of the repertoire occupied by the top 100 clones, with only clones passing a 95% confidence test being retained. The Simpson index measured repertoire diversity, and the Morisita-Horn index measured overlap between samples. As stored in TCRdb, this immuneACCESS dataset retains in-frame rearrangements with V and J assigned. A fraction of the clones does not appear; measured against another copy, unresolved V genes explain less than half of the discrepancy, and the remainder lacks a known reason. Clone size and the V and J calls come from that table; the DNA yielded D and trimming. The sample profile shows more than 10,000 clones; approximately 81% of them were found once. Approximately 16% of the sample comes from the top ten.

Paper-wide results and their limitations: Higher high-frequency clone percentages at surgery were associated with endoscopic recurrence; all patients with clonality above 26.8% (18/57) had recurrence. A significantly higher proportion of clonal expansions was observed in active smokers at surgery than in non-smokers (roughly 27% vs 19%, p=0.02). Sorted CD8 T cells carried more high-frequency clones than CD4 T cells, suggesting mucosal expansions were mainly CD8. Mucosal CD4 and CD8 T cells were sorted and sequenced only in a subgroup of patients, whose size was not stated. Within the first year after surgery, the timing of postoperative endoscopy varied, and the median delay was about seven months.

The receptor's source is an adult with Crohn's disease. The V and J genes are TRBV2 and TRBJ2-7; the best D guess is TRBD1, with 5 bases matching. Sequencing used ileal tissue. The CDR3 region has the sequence CASSESRVYSYEQYF. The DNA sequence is TGTGCCAGCAGTGAAAGCAGGGTCTATTCCTACGAGCAGTACTTC.